One sample yielded the 27 T cell receptor beta chains listed below, sequenced in a study of blood T cells in healthy people across ages. A second PCR of 7 to 11 cycles used a sample-barcoded 5' primer and a J-beta primer mix. TCRdb recomputed calls from the 5' RACE reads with MiXCR, one row per CDR3 protein. Here the sample spans 1.4 million or so distinct CDR3 sequences, roughly two fifths being singletons. Source material: blood. Source of these receptors: a woman between 18 and 29 years old in good health.

CDR3 sequence (DNA): TGCGCCAGCAGCTTGATCGGGACAGGTCGGACAGATACGCAGTATTTT. Translating gives CASSLIGTGRTDTQYF. The chain joins TRBV5-1 to TRBJ2-3; 8 bases align to TRBD1. The CDR3 is made up of 16 amino acids. The V gene's germline CDR1 is SGHRS and CDR2 YFSETQ. Trimming cost V 1 base and J 3 bases; bases outside gene matches: 7.

This clonotype was seen only a few times. The chain employs TRBV7-2 and TRBJ2-1; the match to TRBD1 covers 9 bases. V lost 4 bases, J lost 3 bases, and 13 bases stayed unmatched. The CDR3 runs to 18 residues. Germline loops: CDR1 SGHTA, CDR2 FQGNSA. DNA of the CDR3: TGTGCCAGCAGCTCCGGGACAGGGACCCCGAAGGTCTACAATGAGCAGTTCTTC. Translated, it gives CASSSGTGTPKVYNEQFF. The variable domain in full, with the rest retrieved from reference TRBV7-2 and TRBJ2-1, is GAGVSQSPSNKVTEKGKDVELRCDPISGHTALYWYRQSLGQGLEFLIYFQGNSAPDKSGLPSDRFSAERTGGSVSTLTIQRTQQEDSAVYLCASSSGTGTPKVYNEQFFGPGTRLTVL.

The J gene is TRBJ2-7, the V gene TRBV27; TRBD2 matches at 8 bases. CDR1 is MNHEY, CDR2 SMNVEV, per germline (reference sequence). V was clipped by 3 bases and J by 2 bases; unmatched bases: 6. The CDR3 extends over 15 amino acids. CDR3 DNA sequence: TGTGCCAGCAGTTTGGTTAGCGGGAACACCTACGAGCAGTACTTC. Its translation: CASSLVSGNTYEQYF.

This clonotype was seen more than once but under ten times. The V gene is TRBV6-5, the J gene TRBJ1-1; possible D gene TRBD1, 5 bases. Trimming removed 0 bases from V and 0 bases from J, with 8 bases in between. The V gene's germline CDR1 is MNHEY and CDR2 SVGAGI. This CDR3 is built from 15 residues. The CDR3 protein is CASSYSGRVNTEAFF. CDR3 nucleotides: TGTGCCAGCAGTTACTCGGGCAGGGTGAACACTGAAGCTTTCTTT.

The rearrangement uses TRBV20-1 and TRBJ2-5, with D uncertain. V gave up 8 bases and J gave up 0 bases, with 13 bases separating them. This CDR3 has 13 amino acids. Per the germline V gene, CDR1 is DFQATT and CDR2 is SNEGSKA (reference sequence). CDR3 coding DNA: TGCAGTCTATTAACCGCGGACCAAGAGACCCAGTACTTC. Protein sequence: CSLLTADQETQYF.

As to this clonotype: A junction boundary mismatches the germline segment, possibly from a read error. The rearrangement joins TRBV7-3 to TRBJ2-7, with 7 nucleotides matching TRBD2. The CDR3 is made up of 14 amino acids. The V gene's germline CDR1 is SGHTA and CDR2 FQGTGA. The CDR3 DNA is TGTGCCAGCAGCAAAACGGGACTAAATAACGAGCAGTACTTT. Translated, it gives CASSKTGLNNEQYF.

This clonotype was seen a handful of times. The CDR3 DNA sequence: TGCAGTGCTAGAGATCCCCGGGACTCCATCTCGGATGAGCAGTTCTTC. It is translated as CSARDPRDSISDEQFF. The chain is built from TRBV20-1 and TRBJ2-1; D is possibly TRBD2 (6 bases). V dropped 0 bases and J dropped 8 bases, with 20 bases sitting between them. Per the germline V gene, CDR1 is DFQATT and CDR2 is SNEGSKA (reference sequence). The CDR3 contains 16 residues.

The CDR3, as DNA: TGCGCCAGCAGCTTGGAACTGGGCGAGGGTCAGCCCCAGCATTTT. This sequence encodes CASSLELGEGQPQHF. This chain connects TRBV5-1 to TRBJ1-5; no clear D gene. CDR3 length equals 15 residues. CDR1 is SGHRS and CDR2 is YFSETQ in the germline V gene. V shed 0 bases and J shed 6 bases, with 13 bases lying between them.

The V gene is TRBV28, the J gene TRBJ2-4, with D hard to call. The CDR3 is 13 residues long. Trimming cost V 1 base and J 13 bases, with 14 bases left between them. The germline gives CDR1 MDHEN, CDR2 SYDVKM. The CDR3 DNA is TGTGCCAGCAGTTTATCCGACGAGAGGAAGCAGTACTTC. It translates to CASSLSDERKQYF.

The chain recombines TRBV9 with TRBJ2-3; maybe TRBD1 (5 bases). CDR1 and CDR2 (germline): SGDLS, YYNGEE. V lost 2 bases and J 0 bases, leaving 7 bases between the germline ends. CDR3 length equals 14 residues. The DNA for the CDR3 is TGTGCCAGCAGCGTGACAGTTAGCACAGATACGCAGTATTTT. Protein: CASSVTVSTDTQYF.

The chain joins TRBV24-1 to TRBJ2-3; 9 bases fit TRBD1. This CDR3 region has 16 residues. After removal of 3 bases from V and 4 bases from J, the junction contained 7 bases not matched to a gene. Germline V CDR1 and CDR2: KGHDR, SFDVKD. The CDR3 is CATSDAGTGSSDTQYF. CDR3 coding DNA: TGTGCCACCAGTGATGCCGGGACAGGGTCATCAGATACGCAGTATTTT.

As to this clonotype: One end of the junction does not line up with germline, which may come from a read error. This rearrangement joins TRBV6-4 to TRBJ2-2; perhaps TRBD2 as D (6 bases). The CDR3 totals 15 residues. CDR1 is MRHNA and CDR2 is SNTAGT in the germline V gene. CDR3 amino acids: CTSSGTAGNTGELFF. The CDR3 DNA is TGTACCAGCAGTGGCACAGCGGGGAACACCGGGGAGCTGTTTTTT.

This chain joins TRBV25-1 and TRBJ1-2; 10 bases are a match to TRBD1. The junction had 19 bases not matched to a gene; V was cut back by 8 bases and J by 4 bases. This CDR3 is 18 amino acids long. The germline CDR1 and CDR2 sequences are MGHDK and SYGVNS. The CDR3 DNA reads TGTGCCAGCGCCCCAGGGACAGGGGCCAATTTCCTGCCCTATGGCTACACCTTC. Residues: CASAPGTGANFLPYGYTF.

The chain combines TRBV7-9 with TRBJ2-6; D not certain. Germline V gene data show CDR1 as SEHNR and CDR2 as FQNEAQ (reference sequence). CDR3 length equals 16 residues. Trimming shortened V by 4 bases and J by 3 bases, and 13 bases separated the two germline ends. Here the CDR3 DNA reads TGTGCCAGCAGCTCTCCTCGGGTGGTTGGGGCCAACGTCCTGACTTTC. It encodes CASSSPRVVGANVLTF.

This chain links TRBV7-6 with TRBJ2-2, with 10 positions matching TRBD1. There are 15 residues in the CDR3. V lost 4 bases, J lost 4 bases, and 3 bases stayed unmatched. Germline V gives CDR1 SGHVS, CDR2 FNYEAQ. As DNA, the CDR3 is TGTGCCAGCAGCTATCGGACAGGGGGCACCGGGGAGCTGTTTTTT. Its translation is CASSYRTGGTGELFF.

The rearrangement links TRBV29-1 to TRBJ2-3; TRBD2 aligns across 10 bases. The CDR3 spans 18 residues. Germline V gene lookup returns CDR1 SQVTM and CDR2 ANQGSEA. V dropped 1 base and J dropped 4; count of bases not matched to a gene: 14. The CDR3 DNA reads as TGCAGCGTTGAAGGGTTGAGAGCGGGAGGGGGAGGGGCAGATACGCAGTATTTT. Residues: CSVEGLRAGGGGADTQYF.

Only a few counts were recorded for this clonotype. In DNA, the CDR3 is TGTGCCAGCAGCCGGGCGCAGAGACGGTACAATGAGCAGTACTTC. This codes for CASSRAQRRYNEQYF. This chain connects TRBV12-3 or TRBV12-4 to TRBJ2-5; D gene unclear. The V gene lost 6 bases and the J gene lost 11 bases, with 25 bases spanning the gap. The CDR3 consists of 15 residues.

The CDR3 loop reads CASSPGGAGEKLFF. CDR3 bases: TGTGCCAGCAGCCCCGGCGGGGCAGGTGAAAAACTGTTTTTT. The chain recombines TRBV12-3 or TRBV12-4 with TRBJ1-4; tentative D call: TRBD1 (5 bases). The CDR3 extends over 14 amino acids. The V end was cut by 6 bases, the J end by 7 bases, with 15 bases between.

V and J are TRBV20-1 and TRBJ2-4; no reliable D call. The J call may be incorrect, as the DNA end agrees better with TRBJ2-7. The CDR3 consists of 14 residues. Germline CDR1 is DFQATT and CDR2 is SNEGSKA (reference sequence). For the CDR3, the DNA is TGCAGTGCTAGAGGCGCCATCGCCCCCTACGAGCAGTACTTC. It yields the protein CSARGAIAPYEQYF.

The V and J genes are TRBV28 and TRBJ1-2; possibly TRBD1 for D (5 bases). The CDR3 consists of 15 residues. V lost 7 bases and J 8 bases, leaving 23 bases between the germline ends. Germline V gives CDR1 MDHEN, CDR2 SYDVKM. CDR3 region: CASTGGTPYLGGYTF. CDR3 DNA sequence: TGTGCCAGCACCGGGGGAACCCCTTACCTGGGGGGCTACACCTTC.

Many counts were recorded for this clonotype. The chain couples TRBV4-2 to TRBJ2-7; D perhaps matches TRBD1 (6 bases). The CDR3 is 15 amino acids. Trimming took 3 bases from V and 2 from J, leaving 14 bases between them. Germline values: CDR1 LGHNA, CDR2 YNFKEQ. Written as DNA, the CDR3 is TGTGCCAGCAGCCAGAGGACAGAAAGTCCCTACGAGCAGTACTTC. Protein sequence: CASSQRTESPYEQYF.

This clonotype was picked up a small number of times. The rearrangement links TRBV7-8 to TRBJ2-7, with 7 nucleotides matching TRBD1. The CDR3 is made up of 15 amino acids. The V gene's germline CDR1 is SGHVS and CDR2 FQNEAQ. With V trimmed by 3 bases and J by 6 bases, 11 bases remained unmatched. The CDR3 nucleotides read TGTGCCAGCAGCTTGGAGAGGGGGCGGAATCTCGAGCAGTACTTC. This sequence encodes CASSLERGRNLEQYF.

The genes are TRBV29-1 and TRBJ2-5; the match to TRBD2 covers 11 bases. The length of the CDR3 is 13 residues. Germline CDR1 reads SQVTM; CDR2 reads ANQGSEA. The V segment lost 5 bases and the J segment 11 bases; nucleotides outside the gene matches: 10. This CDR3 reads CSVRRLAGGEQYF. The CDR3, as DNA: TGCAGCGTTAGGCGGCTAGCGGGAGGTGAGCAGTACTTC.

The chain employs TRBV24-1 and TRBJ2-3; TRBD2 is a possible D gene (6 bases). V was cut by 3 bases and J by 1 base, with 10 bases left in between. The CDR3 consists of 15 residues. Germline values: CDR1 KGHDR, CDR2 SFDVKD. The CDR3 loop reads CATSDNGRGTDTQYF. In nucleotides, the CDR3 is TGTGCCACCAGTGATAACGGGAGAGGCACAGATACGCAGTATTTT.

With respect to this clonotype: A much larger clone lies a single base off, so this may be a read error. The V and J genes are TRBV7-2 and TRBJ2-5, with 8 nucleotides matching TRBD1. This CDR3 has 16 amino acids. The V and J ends lost 1 base and 11 bases, in that order; junction bases with no gene match: 15. Germline V lookup: CDR1 SGHTA, CDR2 FQGNSA. CDR3 sequence: CASSLVTGGLYNEQYF. CDR3 in DNA: TGTGCCAGCAGCTTAGTAACAGGGGGACTCTACAATGAGCAGTACTTC.

This clonotype was counted between two and nine times. The chain employs TRBV7-9 and TRBJ2-1; TRBD2 matches 9 bases. The germline gives CDR1 SEHNR, CDR2 FQNEAQ (reference sequence). J lost 12 bases, V lost 7 bases, and 28 bases had no gene match. The CDR3 is 19 residues long. CDR3 residues: CASIPPGQRSLAGQDGQFF. In DNA form, the CDR3 reads TGTGCCAGCATCCCGCCGGGACAGCGGAGTCTAGCGGGGCAGGATGGGCAGTTCTTC.

This chain links TRBV7-2 with TRBJ1-5, with D perhaps matching TRBD1 (6 bases). The V gene's germline CDR1 is SGHTA and CDR2 FQGNSA. CDR3 length: 16 residues. V lost 5 bases and J 0 bases, leaving 14 bases between the germline ends. The CDR3 DNA is TGTGCCAGCAGCCCAAAGGGGGGATATAGCAATCAGCCCCAGCATTTT. Amino acids: CASSPKGGYSNQPQHF. The entire variable domain, with the rest obtained from reference TRBV7-2 and TRBJ1-5, is as follows: GAGVSQSPSNKVTEKGKDVELRCDPISGHTALYWYRQSLGQGLEFLIYFQGNSAPDKSGLPSDRFSAERTGGSVSTLTIQRTQQEDSAVYLCASSPKGGYSNQPQHFGDGTRLSIL.